This entry concerns a single TCR beta chain. The entry originates in a study of blood T cell repertoires in COVID-19. Study details: Material from acute and convalescent COVID-19 was sourced from the United States, Italy and Spain. The cDNA or gDNA used as material had been derived from T cells, B-cell-depleted T cells, or PBMCs.

Germline assignment: CDR1 GTSNPN and CDR2 SVGIG (reference sequence). Trimming cost V 1 base and J 5 bases, with 9 bases left between them. This CDR3 spans 13 amino acids. Per the study methods: Reference gene primer amplification gave estimated nucleated cell counts. The method was immunoSEQ multiplex PCR; TCRdb's version includes in-frame clones alone and lacks a portion of them. V and J calls and clone size come straight from that table; D and trimming were deduced from the DNA. In the table there are about 170,000 clones, roughly 86% of which are singletons. This chain connects TRBV30 to TRBJ1-5, with D unclear. Sample: peripheral blood. The source is a man aged 35 to 55 who had recovered from COVID-19. Here the CDR3 reads CAWSAGKDQPQHF. In nucleotides, the CDR3 is TGTGCCTGGAGTGCGGGGAAGGATCAGCCCCAGCATTTT. Together with reference TRBV30 and TRBJ1-5, the CDR3 gives the full variable domain: SQTIHQWPATLVQPVGSPLSLECTVEGTSNPNLYWYRQAAGRGLQLLFYSVGIGQISSEVPQNLSASRPQDRQFILSSKKLLLSDSGFYLCAWSAGKDQPQHFGDGTRLSIL.